One and the same sample provided the 24 T cell receptor beta chains below, sequenced in a study of cytomegalovirus exposure and HLA in healthy donors. Primers included in the PCR were 60 Vbeta and 13 Jbeta primers. This table comes from immunoSEQ multiplex PCR, and its TCRdb copy is limited to in-frame clones, with some not included. The sample records around 55,000 clones, 77% being singletons. Sequencing was carried out using PBMCs. All receptors derive from a female donor in good health and CMV-seronegative.

This clone has a single count. The chain combines TRBV25-1 with TRBJ1-5, with 9 bases that match TRBD1. Germline trimming cut 5 bases from V and 7 bases from J; bases unmatched to any gene: 9. Germline loops: CDR1 MGHDK, CDR2 SYGVNS. The CDR3 contains 15 residues. CDR3 nucleotide sequence: TGTGCCAGCAGTTCCTCGGGACAGGGCTGGCAGCCCCAGCATTTT. It translates to CASSSSGQGWQPQHF.

V is TRBV9 and J is TRBJ2-3; 7 bases align to TRBD1. Germline trimming cut 0 bases from V and 5 bases from J; bases unmatched to any gene: 12. This CDR3 is 17 amino acids long. Germline V gives CDR1 SGDLS, CDR2 YYNGEE. The chain's CDR3 is CASSVARATGYIDTQYF. Here the CDR3 DNA reads TGTGCCAGCAGCGTAGCTCGGGCGACAGGGTATATAGATACGCAGTATTTT.

Only a few counts were recorded for this clone. This chain links TRBV30 with TRBJ1-3; TRBD1 might be the D (6 bases). This CDR3 has 15 amino acids. Trimming cost V 1 base and J 2 bases, with 12 bases left between them. Per germline, CDR1 GTSNPN and CDR2 SVGIG (reference sequence). The CDR3 loop is CAWSAGGAAGNTIYF. The CDR3 coding sequence is TGTGCCTGGAGTGCCGGGGGGGCGGCTGGAAACACCATATATTTT.

This clone was counted a single time. At one end the junction does not follow the germline gene, possibly because of a read error. Other DNA sequences in this specimen translate into the identical CDR3. The chain recombines TRBV7-2 with TRBJ2-7; 9 bases align to TRBD2. The germline CDR1 and CDR2 sequences are SGHTA and FQGNSA. CDR3 size: 14 residues. The chain's CDR3 is CASSLGLAVLEQYF. As DNA, the CDR3 is TGTGCCAGCAGCTTAGGACTAGCGGTCTTAGAGCAGTATTTC. The complete variable domain, with remaining parts taken from reference TRBV7-2 and TRBJ2-7, reads GAGVSQSPSNKVTEKGKDVELRCDPISGHTALYWYRQSLGQGLEFLIYFQGNSAPDKSGLPSDRFSAERTGGSVSTLTIQRTQQEDSAVYLCASSLGLAVLEQYFGPGTRLTVT.

This chain uses TRBV7-9 with TRBJ2-7; 9 nucleotides line up with TRBD1. CDR3 length: 15 amino acids. V shed 5 bases, J shed 1 base, and the junction held 6 bases outside the gene matches. Germline loops: CDR1 SEHNR, CDR2 FQNEAQ (reference sequence). CDR3 DNA sequence: TGTGCCAGCAGCCTTGGGACAGGGCCATCCTACGAGCAGTACTTC. Translated, it gives CASSLGTGPSYEQYF.

This clone was seen a few times. This chain uses TRBV6-1 with TRBJ2-5; 8 positions match TRBD2. The CDR3 sequence is 13 residues long. Trimming removed 9 bases from V and 3 bases from J; junction bases left unmatched: 6. Germline V gene data show CDR1 as MNHNS and CDR2 as SASEGT. The CDR3 protein is CASRRGLEETQYF. The CDR3 nucleotides read TGTGCCAGTAGACGGGGACTAGAAGAGACCCAGTACTTC.

The V gene is TRBV18, the J gene TRBJ1-1; 7 positions match TRBD1. CDR3 length equals 14 residues. Germline CDR1 is KGHSH and CDR2 is LQKENI. J was trimmed by 4 bases and V by 3 bases; bases with no gene match: 5. The CDR3 region is CASSPDRTATEAFF. CDR3 DNA: TGTGCCAGCTCACCGGACAGGACCGCCACTGAAGCTTTCTTT.

The table lists this clone with a few counts. The chain uses TRBV21-1 and TRBJ2-3; TRBD2, as called in the table, went unchecked against the DNA. TRBV21-1 is annotated as a pseudogene. CDR3 length: 15 residues. The CDR3 sequence: CASSRTSDEADTQYF. The CDR3 DNA sequence: TGTGCCAGCAGCAGAACTAGCGACGAGGCAGATACGCAGTATTTT.

The sample holds one count of this clone. The chain has TRBV7-2 and TRBJ2-1, with 9 bases that match TRBD2. Trimming at V came to 4 bases and at J to 9 bases, leaving 7 bases not matched to a gene. This CDR3 is built from 14 residues. CDR1 and CDR2 from the germline V gene are SGHTA and FQGNSA. CDR3 sequence reads: CASSSGLAFREQFF. The DNA of the CDR3 is TGTGCCAGCAGCTCGGGACTAGCTTTTCGTGAGCAGTTCTTC.

The gene calls are TRBV7-2 and TRBJ2-1; the D is unclear. The CDR3 is 15 amino acids. Trimming cost V 5 bases and J 0 bases, with 11 bases left between them. From germline, CDR1 is SGHTA and CDR2 FQGNSA. In DNA form, the CDR3 reads TGTGCCAGCAGCCTTGTCCCCAGCTCCTACAATGAGCAGTTCTTC. Residues: CASSLVPSSYNEQFF.

The chain combines TRBV7-9 with TRBJ2-1; 9 bases fit TRBD1. The CDR3 loop spans 15 amino acids. The germline gives CDR1 SEHNR, CDR2 FQNEAQ (reference sequence). With V trimmed by 6 bases and J by 5 bases, 8 bases remained unmatched. CDR3 residues: CASRTTGGWHNEQFF. CDR3 nucleotides: TGTGCCAGCAGAACGACAGGGGGGTGGCACAATGAGCAGTTCTTC.

This clone was observed once. The DNA of the CDR3 is TGTGCCAGTAGTTATGGGACAGCGAACGCTAACTATGGCTACACCTTC. Its protein product is CASSYGTANANYGYTF. The chain carries TRBV19 and TRBJ1-2; 7 bases map to TRBD1. The CDR3 sequence is 16 residues long. The V and J ends lost 5 bases and 0 bases, in that order; junction bases with no gene match: 9. CDR1 is LNHDA, CDR2 SQIVND, per germline (reference sequence).

V is TRBV6-5 and J is TRBJ2-6; unclear D gene. Germline V gene data show CDR1 as MNHEY and CDR2 as SVGAGI. V was pared by 5 bases and J by 4 bases, with 6 bases between. The CDR3 is 13 amino acids. The CDR3 is CASSQSGANVLTF. CDR3 DNA: TGTGCCAGCAGTCAATCCGGGGCCAACGTCCTGACTTTC.

The chain is built from TRBV19 and TRBJ2-3; perhaps TRBD1 as D (6 bases). The CDR3 runs 13 residues. In germline, CDR1 is LNHDA, CDR2 SQIVND (reference sequence). CDR3 sequence reads: CATALQGTDTQYF. The CDR3 nucleotides are TGTGCTACGGCTTTACAGGGTACAGATACGCAGTATTTT.

V gene TRBV2 combines with J gene TRBJ2-7; D is perhaps TRBD1 (6 bases). Germline V gives CDR1 SNHLY, CDR2 FYNNEI. Trimming shortened V by 4 bases and J by 2 bases, and 15 bases separated the two germline ends. The CDR3 is 15 residues long. DNA for the CDR3: TGTGCCAGCAGTGCCCGTGGGACACCAACCTACGAGCAGTACTTC. Its translation: CASSARGTPTYEQYF. The full variable domain, its missing parts supplied by reference TRBV2 and TRBJ2-7, is EPEVTQTPSHQVTQMGQEVILRCVPISNHLYFYWYRQILGQKVEFLVSFYNNEISEKSEIFDDQFSVERPDGSNFTLKIRSTKLEDSAMYFCASSARGTPTYEQYFGPGTRLTVT.

V gene TRBV18 combines with J gene TRBJ2-1; TRBD2 matches 13 bases. The CDR3 consists of 17 residues. The J segment lost 8 bases and the V segment lost 1 base, leaving 8 bases of the junction unmatched. Germline loops: CDR1 KGHSH, CDR2 LQKENI. CDR3 in DNA: TGTGCCAGCTCACCACTCTGGACTAGCGGGAGTTTCGATGAGCAGTTCTTC. As protein: CASSPLWTSGSFDEQFF.

V usage is TRBV19 and J usage is TRBJ1-5; D is possibly TRBD1 (6 bases). Germline V gene data show CDR1 as LNHDA and CDR2 as SQIVND (reference sequence). This CDR3 spans 14 amino acids. With 4 bases removed from V and 4 bases from J, the gap between germline ends came to 11 bases. Here the CDR3 reads CASSTPGVNQPQHF. The CDR3, as DNA: TGTGCCAGTAGTACCCCAGGGGTTAATCAGCCCCAGCATTTT.

This clone was counted only a few times. The V gene is TRBV5-1, the J gene TRBJ2-7, with D perhaps TRBD1 (6 bases). V lost 0 bases and J lost 7, with 11 bases in between. CDR1 and CDR2 (germline): SGHRS, YFSETQ. The CDR3 has 13 amino acids. As DNA, the CDR3 is TGCGCCAGCAGCTTGGACAGGGCTCGGGAGCAGTACTTC. It yields the protein CASSLDRAREQYF.

The rearrangement joins TRBV2 to TRBJ2-5, with a possible D match to TRBD1 (6 bases). CDR1 SNHLY and CDR2 FYNNEI come from the germline V gene. Trimming took 2 bases from V and 5 from J, leaving 12 bases between them. The CDR3 runs to 14 residues. CDR3 bases: TGTGCCAGCAGTGAATACAGGGTAGAGGAGACCCAGTACTTC. Protein sequence: CASSEYRVEETQYF.

The chain uses TRBV5-4 and TRBJ1-3; 8 nucleotides agree with TRBD1. The junction had 3 bases not matched to a gene; V was cut back by 4 bases and J by 0 bases. Germline V CDR1 and CDR2: SGHNT, YYREEE (reference sequence). The CDR3 contains 15 residues. CDR3 residues: CASSTDRVSGNTIYF. DNA for the CDR3: TGTGCCAGCAGCACGGACAGGGTCTCTGGAAACACCATATATTTT.

The chain uses TRBV5-1 and TRBJ2-7; TRBD2 matches at 11 bases. V trimming: 4 bases; J trimming: 5 bases; junction bases outside the gene matches: 8. The CDR3 extends over 15 amino acids. Germline CDR1 and CDR2: SGHRS and YFSETQ. Here the CDR3 reads CASSKELAGANEQYF. In DNA, the CDR3 is TGCGCCAGCAGCAAGGAACTAGCGGGAGCTAACGAGCAGTACTTC.

The chain uses TRBV28 and TRBJ2-5, with no clear D. V lost 6 bases to trimming and J lost 3 bases, with 5 bases between them. The germline gives CDR1 MDHEN, CDR2 SYDVKM. The CDR3 extends over 11 amino acids. CDR3 sequence: CASRREETQYF. CDR3 bases: TGTGCCAGCAGACGGGAAGAGACCCAGTACTTC. Full variable domain (missing parts from reference TRBV28 and TRBJ2-5): DVKVTQSSRYLVKRTGEKVFLECVQDMDHENMFWYRQDPGLGLRLIYFSYDVKMKEKGDIPEGYSVSREKKERFSLILESASTNQTSMYLCASRREETQYFGPGTRLLVL.

This clone was observed a single time. This chain joins TRBV5-1 and TRBJ2-1; possible D gene TRBD2, 5 bases. The V and J ends lost 4 bases and 1 base respectively, with 9 bases between them. The length of the CDR3 is 14 residues. The germline V gene has CDR1 SGHRS and CDR2 YFSETQ. The DNA for the CDR3 is TGCGCCAGCAGCCCCGGACTTTCCTACAATGAGCAGTTCTTC. Translating gives CASSPGLSYNEQFF.

The genes are TRBV30 and TRBJ2-1; TRBD1 agrees at 11 bases. CDR1 and CDR2 (germline): GTSNPN, SVGIG (reference sequence). Unmatched junction bases numbered 3, after V lost 2 bases and J lost 6 bases. The CDR3 loop spans 14 amino acids. The CDR3 loop is CAWSLGQGANEQFF. In nucleotides, the CDR3 is TGTGCCTGGAGTTTAGGACAGGGGGCCAATGAGCAGTTCTTC. The full variable domain, its missing parts supplied by reference TRBV30 and TRBJ2-1, is SQTIHQWPATLVQPVGSPLSLECTVEGTSNPNLYWYRQAAGRGLQLLFYSVGIGQISSEVPQNLSASRPQDRQFILSSKKLLLSDSGFYLCAWSLGQGANEQFFGPGTRLTVL.